Each of the 15 T cell receptor beta chains below was sequenced from the same sample in a study of post-analysis software for immune sequencing data. Study conclusions and caveats: Elevated frequency relative to controls characterized roughly five TRBV segments in patients, TRBV5-6, TRBV5-1 and TRBV20-1 among them.

cDNA libraries of TCR beta carried unique molecular identifiers. TCRdb re-derived calls from the PCR reads in MiXCR, one entry per CDR3 protein. The sample shows 600,000 to 750,000 distinct CDR3 sequences, 55% to 60% of them seen only once. These TCRs are of unknown antigen specificity. Sequenced material: blood. These TCRs come from a girl aged 2-10 years with multiple sclerosis.

V is TRBV6-6 and J is TRBJ1-2; tentatively, D is TRBD1 (5 bases). V was cut by 7 bases and J by 4 bases, with 10 bases left in between. The CDR3 is 12 amino acids. Germline V gene lookup returns CDR1 MNHNY and CDR2 SVGAGI (reference sequence). The CDR3 sequence: CASTPGTYGYTF. The DNA for the CDR3 is TGTGCCAGCACACCAGGGACCTATGGCTACACCTTC.

The chain employs TRBV7-2 and TRBJ2-5; weak D call: TRBD2 (5 bases). CDR3 size: 13 residues. CDR1 is SGHTA, CDR2 FQGNSA, per germline. Trimming took 1 base from V and 4 from J, leaving 7 bases between them. The CDR3 coding sequence is TGTGCCAGCAGCTTAGAGGCGGGAGAGACCCAGTACTTC. Residues: CASSLEAGETQYF. The whole variable domain, filled in from reference TRBV7-2 and TRBJ2-5, reads GAGVSQSPSNKVTEKGKDVELRCDPISGHTALYWYRQSLGQGLEFLIYFQGNSAPDKSGLPSDRFSAERTGGSVSTLTIQRTQQEDSAVYLCASSLEAGETQYFGPGTRLLVL.

This chain uses TRBV5-1 with TRBJ2-5, with 13 positions matching TRBD2. CDR3 size: 16 residues. V lost 4 bases and J lost 5; bases outside the gene matches: 8. Germline V gene sequence: CDR1 SGHRS, CDR2 YFSETQ. The CDR3 sequence is CASSPGLAGDAETQYF. The CDR3 DNA reads as TGCGCCAGCAGCCCCGGACTAGCGGGGGATGCGGAGACCCAGTACTTC.

The chain links TRBV6-6 to TRBJ1-1, with D possibly TRBD1 on 5 matching bases. The germline gives CDR1 MNHNY, CDR2 SVGAGI (reference sequence). The V and J ends lost 2 bases and 8 bases respectively, with 12 bases between them. The CDR3 contains 13 residues. CDR3 region: CASSYHPGREAFF. CDR3 DNA sequence: TGTGCCAGCAGTTACCACCCGGGACGGGAAGCTTTCTTT.

The chain combines TRBV29-1 with TRBJ2-3; TRBD2 aligns across 16 bases. The V gene's germline CDR1 is SQVTM and CDR2 ANQGSEA. The CDR3 contains 17 residues. V gave up 3 bases and J gave up 2 bases; unmatched junction bases: 5. CDR3 bases: TGCAGCGTTGATGGGGGACTAGCGGGGGGGTCCACAGATACGCAGTATTTT. Protein sequence: CSVDGGLAGGSTDTQYF.

This clonotype came up once. The V call is TRBV21-1, the J call TRBJ2-3; the table's D call TRBD2 went unverified against the DNA. TRBV21-1 is a pseudogene locus. CDR3 length: 16 residues. This CDR3 is CASNPTPPDRTDTQYF. CDR3 nucleotides: TGTGCCAGCAATCCCACCCCTCCGGACAGGACAGATACGCAGTATTTT.

The J gene is TRBJ2-4, the V gene TRBV20-1; 7 positions agree with TRBD1. The germline gives CDR1 DFQATT, CDR2 SNEGSKA (reference sequence). Germline trimming cut 6 bases from V and 5 bases from J; bases unmatched to any gene: 7. The CDR3 totals 13 residues. The CDR3 DNA is TGCAGTGCCAGACCGGGACAGCAAAACATTCAGTACTTC. It specifies CSARPGQQNIQYF.

This sequence joins TRBV7-2 and TRBJ1-2; 10 bases agree with TRBD1. The ends lost 2 bases at V and 5 bases at J; junction bases unmatched: 5. Germline V gene data show CDR1 as SGHTA and CDR2 as FQGNSA. The CDR3 runs 15 residues. CDR3 sequence (DNA): TGTGCCAGCAGCTTACACCGGGACAGGGGTTATGGCTACACCTTC. This codes for CASSLHRDRGYGYTF.

This clonotype came up a few times. The chain links TRBV29-1 to TRBJ2-1, with TRBD2 matching 10 bases. V lost 3 bases, J lost 13 bases, and 15 bases stayed unmatched. The CDR3 contains 15 residues. The germline gives CDR1 SQVTM, CDR2 ANQGSEA. The CDR3 region has the DNA TGCAGCGTTGAGATACTAGCGGGGAGTATAGAGACCCAGTTCTTC. Translating gives CSVEILAGSIETQFF.

This clonotype was found once. The chain links TRBV5-1 to TRBJ2-7, with D maybe TRBD2 (8 bases). V lost 3 bases and J lost 0, with 13 bases in between. This CDR3 contains 15 residues. Germline assignment: CDR1 SGHRS and CDR2 YFSETQ. The CDR3 DNA reads TGCGCCAGCAGCTCGGGGGGGACAGTCTCCTACGAGCAGTACTTC. It specifies CASSSGGTVSYEQYF.

This clonotype was seen a handful of times. The V gene is TRBV12-3 or TRBV12-4, the J gene TRBJ2-1; D might be TRBD1 (5 bases). V lost 3 bases, J lost 2 bases, and 11 bases lay in between. The CDR3 consists of 15 residues. In nucleotides, the CDR3 is TGTGCCAGCAGTTTTAGGCCGGACACCTACAATGAGCAGTTCTTC. As protein: CASSFRPDTYNEQFF.

The chain's CDR3 is CASSLDRLETEDNEQFF. DNA of the CDR3: TGTGCCAGCAGCTTAGATCGCTTGGAAACGGAGGACAATGAGCAGTTCTTC. The chain joins TRBV11-2 to TRBJ2-1, with D possibly being TRBD2 (5 bases). The germline V and J ends were trimmed by 0 bases and 5 bases, with 17 bases remaining between them. This CDR3 has 17 amino acids. Germline-derived CDR1 and CDR2 are SGHAT and FQNNGV.

CDR3 region: CSAGLLEAFF. In DNA, the CDR3 is TGCAGCGCGGGTCTTCTTGAAGCTTTCTTT. The chain recombines TRBV29-1 with TRBJ1-1; D not certain. This CDR3 is built from 10 residues. Trimming cost V 7 bases and J 7 bases, with 10 bases left between them. In germline, CDR1 is SQVTM, CDR2 ANQGSEA.

V and J are TRBV12-3 or TRBV12-4 and TRBJ1-2, with TRBD1 as a possible D gene (5 bases). This CDR3 contains 16 residues. Deletions cut 4 bases from V and 1 base from J, with 16 bases between. The CDR3, as DNA: TGTGCCAGCAGTTCCCCGAGACGGGGACTTAACTATGGCTACACCTTC. Its protein is CASSSPRRGLNYGYTF.

The genes are TRBV7-2 and TRBJ2-3, with D possibly matching TRBD2 (5 bases). Trimming removed 4 bases from V and 10 bases from J, with 21 bases in between. Germline assignment: CDR1 SGHTA and CDR2 FQGNSA. The CDR3 runs 15 residues. The CDR3 spells CASSSLAPAPSPQYF. CDR3 sequence (DNA): TGTGCCAGCAGCTCATTAGCGCCCGCTCCCTCTCCGCAGTATTTT.